This TCR beta chain was observed in a study of T-cell reconstitution after alpha-beta-depleted transplantation in children. V gave up 0 bases and J gave up 5 bases, with 7 bases separating them. This CDR3 spans 13 amino acids. Germline CDR1 and CDR2: ENHRY and SYGVKD. Unique molecular identifiers tagged the TCRbeta library. MiXCR, applied by TCRdb to the PCR reads, yields one record per CDR3 protein. Among about 610,000 distinct CDR3 sequences, roughly a tenth were seen once, and the ten largest hold roughly 4%. The chain joins TRBV10-3 to TRBJ1-1; D is undetermined. Here the sequenced sample was PBMCs from the stem cell graft donor, taken from the stem cell graft. The sequence came from a human donor who donated a stem cell graft to a child with acute myeloid leukemia. Here the CDR3 DNA reads TGTGCCATCAGTGAGTCGATGGAAACTGAAGCTTTCTTT. It yields the protein CAISESMETEAFF.